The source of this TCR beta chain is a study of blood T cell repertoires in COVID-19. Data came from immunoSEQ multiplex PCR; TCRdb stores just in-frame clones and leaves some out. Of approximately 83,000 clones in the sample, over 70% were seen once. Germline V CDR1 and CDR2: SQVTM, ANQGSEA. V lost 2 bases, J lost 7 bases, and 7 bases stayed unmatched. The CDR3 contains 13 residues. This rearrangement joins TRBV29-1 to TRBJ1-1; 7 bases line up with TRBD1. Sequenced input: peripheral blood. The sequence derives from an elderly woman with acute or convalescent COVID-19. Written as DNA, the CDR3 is TGCAGCGTTGAATCGGCAGGGGGAAATGAAGCTTTCTTT. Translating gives CSVESAGGNEAFF. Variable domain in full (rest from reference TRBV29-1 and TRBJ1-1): SAVISQKPSRDICQRGTSLTIQCQVDSQVTMMFWYRQQPGQSLTLIATANQGSEATYESGFVIDKFPISRPNLTFSTLTVSNMSPEDSSIYLCSVESAGGNEAFFGQGTRLTVV.